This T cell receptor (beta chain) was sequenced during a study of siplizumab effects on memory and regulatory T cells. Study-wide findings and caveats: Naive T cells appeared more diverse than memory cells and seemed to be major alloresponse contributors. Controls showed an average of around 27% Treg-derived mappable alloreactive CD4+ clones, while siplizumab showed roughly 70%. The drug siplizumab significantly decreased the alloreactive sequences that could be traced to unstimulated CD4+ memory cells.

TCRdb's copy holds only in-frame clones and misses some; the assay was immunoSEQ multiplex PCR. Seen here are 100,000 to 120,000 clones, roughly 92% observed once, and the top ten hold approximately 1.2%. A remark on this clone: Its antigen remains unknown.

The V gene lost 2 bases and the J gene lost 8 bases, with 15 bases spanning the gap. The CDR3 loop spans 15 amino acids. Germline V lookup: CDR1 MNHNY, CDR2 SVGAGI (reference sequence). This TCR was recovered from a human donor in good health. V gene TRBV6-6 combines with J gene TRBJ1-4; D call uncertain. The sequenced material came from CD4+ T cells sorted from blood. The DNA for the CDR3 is TGTGCCAGCAGTTACGCAGAAAGAGGGTCCGAAAAACTGTTTTTT. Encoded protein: CASSYAERGSEKLFF.